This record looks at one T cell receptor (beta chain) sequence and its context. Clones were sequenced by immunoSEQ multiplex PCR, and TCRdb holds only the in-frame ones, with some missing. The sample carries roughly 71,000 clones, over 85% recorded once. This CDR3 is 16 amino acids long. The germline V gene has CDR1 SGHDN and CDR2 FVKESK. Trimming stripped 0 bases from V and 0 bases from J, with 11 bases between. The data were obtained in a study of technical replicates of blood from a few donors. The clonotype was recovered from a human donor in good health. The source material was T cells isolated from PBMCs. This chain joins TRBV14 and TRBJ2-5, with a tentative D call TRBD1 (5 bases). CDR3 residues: CASSQDRVFYQETQYF. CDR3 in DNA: TGTGCCAGCAGCCAAGACAGGGTTTTCTACCAAGAGACCCAGTACTTC.